These 28 T cell receptor beta chains originate from one sample sequenced in a study of T cells after yellow fever vaccination. TCRdb analysed the 5' RACE reads with MiXCR anew, one entry per CDR3 protein. In the table there are 200,000 to 250,000 distinct CDR3 sequences, less than 3.5% of which are singletons. The sample was CD4+ T cells sorted from PBMCs, taken 10 days after the yellow fever booster vaccination. These receptors were collected from a man aged 18 to 35 who received the YFV17D yellow fever vaccine.

This chain joins TRBV6-2 or TRBV6-3 and TRBJ1-1, with 7 bases matching TRBD1. Germline trimming cut 4 bases from V and 3 bases from J; bases unmatched to any gene: 5. Looked up from germline, CDR1 is MNHEY and CDR2 is SVGEGT. This CDR3 region has 14 residues. CDR3 residues: CASSFGTAYTEAFF. As DNA, the CDR3 is TGTGCCAGCAGTTTTGGGACAGCGTACACTGAAGCTTTCTTT.

This clonotype was counted only a few times. The V and J genes are TRBV12-3 or TRBV12-4 and TRBJ2-7, with D perhaps matching TRBD1 (5 bases). The CDR3 runs 13 residues. With 7 bases removed from V and 5 bases from J, the gap between germline ends came to 15 bases. The chain's CDR3 is CASTYRPWDEQYF. The CDR3 DNA sequence: TGTGCCAGCACCTACAGGCCGTGGGACGAGCAGTACTTC.

This clonotype was seen only a few times. The chain couples TRBV2 to TRBJ2-6, with D unclear. The CDR3 length is 15 residues. Germline V gene sequence: CDR1 SNHLY, CDR2 FYNNEI. V lost 4 bases and J 3 bases, leaving 10 bases between the germline ends. The CDR3 spells CASSAEFYGANVLTF. CDR3 bases: TGTGCCAGCAGTGCGGAGTTTTATGGGGCCAACGTCCTGACTTTC.

The chain employs TRBV19 and TRBJ1-6; possible D gene TRBD1, 5 bases. The CDR3 has 12 residues. V lost 9 bases, J lost 11 bases, and 14 bases lay in between. Per germline, CDR1 LNHDA and CDR2 SQIVND (reference sequence). CDR3 DNA sequence: TGTGCCAGCCGGGACTATGAGGCACCCCTCCACTTT. This sequence encodes CASRDYEAPLHF.

This clonotype was counted ten times or more. The chain joins TRBV20-1 to TRBJ1-2, with 7 bases lining up with TRBD1. The germline V gene has CDR1 DFQATT and CDR2 SNEGSKA (reference sequence). The CDR3 totals 18 residues. The V segment lost 1 base and the J segment 1 base; nucleotides outside the gene matches: 15. DNA for the CDR3: TGCAGTGCTAGAGTAGGTCTGACAGGGCTAAGGCGTAACTATGGCTACACCTTC. Protein: CSARVGLTGLRRNYGYTF.

The chain couples TRBV20-1 to TRBJ2-1; 12 positions agree with TRBD2. The CDR3 is 13 residues long. The V gene's germline CDR1 is DFQATT and CDR2 SNEGSKA (reference sequence). V lost 6 bases to trimming and J lost 9 bases; unmatched junction nucleotides: 6. The CDR3, as DNA: TGCAGTGCGCGGACTAGCGGGGCTCGTGAGCAGTTCTTC. Amino acids: CSARTSGAREQFF.

The chain links TRBV12-3 or TRBV12-4 to TRBJ2-3; D ambiguous. The CDR3 has 17 amino acids. V gave up 1 base and J gave up 2 bases, with 16 bases separating them. CDR3 DNA sequence: TGTGCCAGCAGTTTAGACGACATCAAGACCATCACAGATACGCAGTATTTT. Translating it yields CASSLDDIKTITDTQYF.

Details on this clonotype: The junction and the germline gene differ at one end; a read error may be behind it. This chain uses TRBV12-3 or TRBV12-4 with TRBJ2-5; D is undetermined. This CDR3 spans 13 amino acids. This CDR3 reads CASSFGSLQTQDF. The CDR3 coding sequence is TGTGCCAGCAGTTTCGGAAGCCTACAGACCCAGGACTTC.

This clonotype has a handful of counts. The chain joins TRBV7-8 to TRBJ2-2, with a weak D call TRBD1 (6 bases). In germline, CDR1 is SGHVS, CDR2 FQNEAQ. Trimming stripped 9 bases from V and 1 base from J, with 9 bases between. The CDR3 loop spans 13 amino acids. The CDR3 sequence: CASAGVNTGELFF. DNA of the CDR3: TGTGCCAGTGCAGGGGTGAACACCGGGGAGCTGTTTTTT.

This clonotype was detected ten times or more. V and J are TRBV10-3 and TRBJ2-3; possibly TRBD1 for D (6 bases). Germline CDR1 is ENHRY and CDR2 is SYGVKD. Trimming took off 3 bases at V and 8 bases at J, with 12 bases between the two ends. This CDR3 is built from 13 residues. The CDR3 DNA sequence: TGTGCCATCAGTGACAGGGGCGCCTCTACGCAGTATTTT. Translated: CAISDRGASTQYF.

Only a few counts were recorded for this clonotype. The chain couples TRBV15 to TRBJ2-3; TRBD2 agrees at 10 bases. Germline lookup yields CDR1 LNHNV and CDR2 YYDKDF (reference sequence). V lost 8 bases, J lost 4 bases, and 9 bases stayed unmatched. CDR3 length: 15 amino acids. This CDR3 reads CATRRLAGVSDTQYF. The CDR3 nucleotides are TGTGCCACCCGGCGCCTAGCGGGGGTATCAGATACGCAGTATTTT.

This clonotype appeared a few times. The chain joins TRBV5-8 to TRBJ2-1, with 10 bases identical to TRBD1. Germline CDR1 SGHTS, CDR2 YDEGEE. After removal of 3 bases from V and 10 bases from J, the junction contained 7 bases not matched to a gene. The CDR3 consists of 14 residues. CDR3: CASSSGQGPREQFF. CDR3 in DNA: TGTGCCAGCAGCTCGGGACAGGGGCCACGGGAGCAGTTCTTC.

This clonotype occurred many times. The rearrangement joins TRBV6-5 to TRBJ2-2; tentative D call: TRBD1 (5 bases). This CDR3 region has 13 residues. Trimming removed 10 bases from V and 1 base from J, with 10 bases in between. CDR1 is MNHEY, CDR2 SVGAGI, per germline. The CDR3 here is CATRTLNTGELFF. The CDR3, as DNA: TGTGCCACCCGGACACTGAACACCGGGGAGCTGTTTTTT.

This clonotype was seen a handful of times. The chain recombines TRBV19 with TRBJ1-5; D might be TRBD1 (6 bases). The germline CDR1 and CDR2 sequences are LNHDA and SQIVND (reference sequence). Trimming took off 3 bases at V and 0 bases at J, with 15 bases between the two ends. The CDR3 runs to 17 residues. The CDR3 loop reads CASSMGRGPNSNQPQHF. The CDR3 DNA reads as TGTGCCAGTAGTATGGGCAGGGGCCCAAATAGCAATCAGCCCCAGCATTTT.

This chain links TRBV12-3 or TRBV12-4 with TRBJ2-5; 13 positions match TRBD2. CDR3 length equals 16 residues. V shed 3 bases and J 0 bases; nucleotides not matched to a gene: 1. CDR3 in amino acids: CASSLGTSGDQETQYF. In DNA, the CDR3 is TGTGCCAGCAGTTTGGGGACTAGCGGGGACCAAGAGACCCAGTACTTC.

This clonotype was detected a few times. The chain joins TRBV6-2 or TRBV6-3 to TRBJ2-7; 7 bases align to TRBD1. CDR3 length equals 16 residues. Trimming cost V 8 bases and J 5 bases; bases outside gene matches: 18. Germline V gives CDR1 MNHEY, CDR2 SVGEGT. The CDR3 DNA sequence: TGTGCCAGCCATTGTGCAGGTGGACAGGAGGCCCACGAGCAGTACGTC. Its protein is CASHCAGGQEAHEQYV.

This chain links TRBV6-2 or TRBV6-3 with TRBJ2-5; maybe TRBD1 (5 bases). Deletions cut 5 bases from V and 7 bases from J, with 17 bases between. There are 14 residues in the CDR3. Per germline, CDR1 MNHEY and CDR2 SVGEGT. This CDR3 is CASSDPRQMWTQYF. The CDR3 nucleotides are TGTGCCAGCAGTGACCCGCGACAGATGTGGACCCAGTACTTC.

This clonotype was counted many times. The J gene is TRBJ2-7, the V gene TRBV7-8; tentative D call: TRBD1 (5 bases). Germline CDR1 SGHVS, CDR2 FQNEAQ. There are 13 residues in the CDR3. V shed 0 bases and J shed 4 bases, with 7 bases lying between them. CDR3 bases: TGTGCCAGCAGCTTAGCCCCAGGGTACGAGCAGTACGTC. Protein sequence: CASSLAPGYEQYV.

The V and J genes are TRBV2 and TRBJ2-1, with D perhaps being TRBD1 or TRBD2 (5 bases each). V was trimmed by 8 bases and J by 4 bases, leaving 9 bases between them. This CDR3 region has 12 residues. Germline V CDR1 and CDR2: SNHLY, FYNNEI. This chain's CDR3 is CASGTRYNEQFF. The CDR3 DNA follows: TGTGCCAGCGGGACGCGATACAATGAGCAGTTCTTC.

There are many counts of this clonotype. This chain links TRBV20-1 with TRBJ1-6; the D is unclear. V lost 3 bases and J 8 bases, leaving 8 bases between the germline ends. Looked up from germline, CDR1 is DFQATT and CDR2 is SNEGSKA (reference sequence). The CDR3 length is 12 residues. The CDR3 DNA reads as TGCAGTGCTAGCACCAGGTATTCACCCCTCCACTTT. This gives the protein CSASTRYSPLHF.

A few counts support this clonotype. The chain employs TRBV4-2 and TRBJ1-5; unclear D gene. CDR3 length: 16 residues. Trimming took off 1 base at V and 0 bases at J, with 10 bases between the two ends. Germline CDR1 and CDR2: LGHNA and YNFKEQ. The CDR3 loop reads CASSQVGPYSNQPQHF. The CDR3 DNA is TGTGCCAGCAGCCAAGTCGGACCATATAGCAATCAGCCCCAGCATTTT.

This clonotype was picked up many times. The V gene is TRBV7-2, the J gene TRBJ1-5; maybe TRBD1 (5 bases). CDR3 size: 15 residues. Germline V lookup: CDR1 SGHTA, CDR2 FQGNSA. V shed 5 bases and J shed 9 bases, with 20 bases lying between them. CDR3 DNA sequence: TGTGCCAGCAGCGCCGGGGGGAGGGCCGAGAGGCCCCAGCATTTT. As protein: CASSAGGRAERPQHF.

The genes are TRBV7-2 and TRBJ1-5; 8 nucleotides align to TRBD1. The V and J ends lost 4 bases and 6 bases, in that order; junction bases with no gene match: 2. This CDR3 region has 13 residues. Germline assignment: CDR1 SGHTA and CDR2 FQGNSA. In nucleotides, the CDR3 is TGTGCCAGCAGCTCACAGGGGGTTCAGCCCCAGCATTTT. Protein: CASSSQGVQPQHF.

This clonotype was counted ten times or more. The chain combines TRBV7-2 with TRBJ2-7; D not resolved. This CDR3 has 13 amino acids. Germline V gene data show CDR1 as SGHTA and CDR2 as FQGNSA. Trimming stripped 4 bases from V and 4 bases from J, with 11 bases between. The CDR3 is CASSSDPYYEQYF. DNA of the CDR3: TGTGCCAGCAGCTCCGACCCCTATTACGAGCAGTACTTC.

This clonotype has just a few counts. The chain recombines TRBV6-5 with TRBJ1-5; possibly TRBD1 for D (5 bases). V lost 8 bases and J 4 bases, leaving 18 bases between the germline ends. CDR1 is MNHEY, CDR2 SVGAGI, per germline. CDR3 length: 15 residues. CDR3 residues: CASRPGPTQNQPQHF. The CDR3, as DNA: TGTGCCAGCCGGCCAGGGCCAACTCAAAATCAGCCCCAGCATTTT.

V usage is TRBV6-6 and J usage is TRBJ2-3; D is perhaps TRBD2 (7 bases). Trimming cost V 2 bases and J 4 bases, with 19 bases left between them. CDR3 length: 17 residues. Germline CDR1 and CDR2: MNHNY and SVGAGI (reference sequence). The CDR3 here is CASSYPKEAGAADTQYF. CDR3 sequence (DNA): TGTGCCAGCAGTTACCCGAAGGAGGCGGGGGCCGCAGATACGCAGTATTTT.

This clonotype was found many times. The CDR3 spells CASSLPGAQYF. As DNA, the CDR3 is TGTGCCAGCAGTCTTCCCGGGGCCCAGTACTTC. This chain joins TRBV12-3 or TRBV12-4 and TRBJ2-5; perhaps TRBD2 as D (5 bases). The V gene lost 5 bases and the J gene lost 9 bases, with 10 bases spanning the gap. There are 11 residues in the CDR3.

This clonotype was observed at least ten times. The CDR3: CSASPLAGDQETQYF. As DNA, the CDR3 is TGCAGTGCTAGCCCACTAGCGGGGGACCAAGAGACCCAGTACTTC. The gene calls are TRBV20-1 and TRBJ2-5; 11 positions agree with TRBD2. Trimming took 3 bases from V and 0 from J; bases not matched to a gene: 3. CDR3 length: 15 residues. CDR1 DFQATT and CDR2 SNEGSKA come from the germline V gene (reference sequence).